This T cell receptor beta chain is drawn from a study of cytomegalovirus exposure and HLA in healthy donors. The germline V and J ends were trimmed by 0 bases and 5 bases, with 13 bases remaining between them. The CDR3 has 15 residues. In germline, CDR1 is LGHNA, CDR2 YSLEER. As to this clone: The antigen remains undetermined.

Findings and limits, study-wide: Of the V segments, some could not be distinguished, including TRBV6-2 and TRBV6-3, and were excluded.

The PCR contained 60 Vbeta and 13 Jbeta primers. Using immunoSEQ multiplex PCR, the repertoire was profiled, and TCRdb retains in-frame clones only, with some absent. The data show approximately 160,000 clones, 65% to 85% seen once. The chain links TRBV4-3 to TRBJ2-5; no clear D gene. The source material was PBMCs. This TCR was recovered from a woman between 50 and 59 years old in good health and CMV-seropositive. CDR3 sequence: CASSQEPGRLETQYF. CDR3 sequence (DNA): TGCGCCAGCAGCCAAGAGCCTGGCAGGCTGGAGACCCAGTACTTC.